This T cell receptor beta chain was observed in a study of shared clonotypes between healthy human individuals (dated by TCRdb to 2018 to 2020). For the wider study: A few men and two women, aged 18 to 49 years, made up the cohort. To estimate repertoire size and how much clonotypes are shared between individuals, the study performed deep sequencing of blood TCR repertoires from 4 to 6 healthy adults. For each donor, three plates each were used for CD4 naive and CD4 memory, two plates were used for CD8 naive, and one plate was used for CD8 memory. Different laboratories and diverse techniques were used to prepare libraries and sequence TCR repertoires, to increase sequencing depth and limit assay-specific biases. Per donor, leukapheresis produced somewhere between about 0.8 and 9 billion PBMCs. What the study reported, not specific to this receptor: Naive subsets generally had larger estimated clonotype richness than memory subsets. Sampling was restricted to blood, and TCR repertoires in tissue are likely to differ from TCR repertoires in blood. Pairwise subsampling led to the expectation that sequencing depth would affect the degree of clonotype sharing among donors. The genetic and exposure-history diversity represented was limited by the small number of donors. When several donors were compared, the shared fraction of clonotypes was about 5% for naive CD4, over 3% for naive CD8, 2.3% for memory CD4, and less than 0.5% for memory CD8. Clonotypes shared by all four sorted-subset donors showed higher generation probabilities than non-shared clonotypes. Incomplete sequencing was indicated by rarefaction of sorted-subset datasets, despite the large sequencing depth.

TCR CDR3 regions were amplified from genomic DNA by multiplex PCR using the deep immunoSEQ assay. Extracted genomic DNA from each cell subset was spread evenly across all wells of several immunoSEQ 96-well plates, with each plate serving as a replicate. Each replicate PCR for sorted subsets received around 210 ng genomic DNA, equal to roughly 29,000 T cell genomes. Purified libraries were measured with a Qubit 3.0 fluorometer, size-checked on a Bioanalyzer 2100, and measured again with the KAPA Library Quantification kit. Each immunoSEQ 96-well plate was sequenced on its own single-read 150-cycle Illumina NextSeq 550 flow cell. Regarding the original processing steps: Because the immunoSEQ output included only junctional sequences and no quality scores, the filtering could not be the same as the filtering used for full-length reads. Sequences were annotated with PyIR, a Python wrapper for IgBLAST v1.9, using IMGT germline references to assign V/J genes and CDR3. Reads with weak V/J assignments (E-value above 1e-6), missing CDR3, stop codons, out-of-frame junctions, or ambiguous translated residues were removed. V3J clonotypes were defined as sequences sharing the same inferred V gene, J gene, and CDR3 amino acid sequence. Percentage overlap between repertoires was calculated by dividing the number of shared unique clonotypes by the size of the smaller repertoire. Richness of each repertoire was evaluated using RTK rarefaction, the Chao1 estimator, and Recon v2.1 estimates of unobserved clonotypes. For all TCRbeta clonotypes obtained by the gDNA method from a handful of donors, generation probabilities were computed with OLGA. Held by TCRdb, this immuneACCESS table contains in-frame sequences only and omits some clones. Under half of the omission traces to an unresolved V gene where checked; the cause of the rest is unknown. The DNA was the basis for D and trimming; V, J and clone size are from that table. The sample table shows some 2,500,000 clones, and under 95% are seen once. The top ten clonotypes cover 0.37% of the sample.

A remark on this clone: Its antigen has not been determined. No clone much larger than this one lies a single base away; base qualities are absent.

Looking up the germline V gene yields CDR1 SGHRS and CDR2 YFSETQ. Measured from the cysteine to the phenylalanine, the CDR3 is 14 residues long. Just the 42-base CDR3 DNA is kept, in frame starting at base 1. V lost 4 bases and J lost 6 bases; the stretch between them is 17 bases long. The donors were healthy, HIV-negative adults with no recently reported acute infections or vaccinations. Only Caucasian adults living in Nashville, Tennessee, USA were represented among the donors. CD4+ T cells were enriched by magnetic negative selection, after which naive cells were positively selected on CD45RA and the negative fraction was taken as the memory subset. Blood was collected by leukapheresis, and PBMCs were isolated by Ficoll-Histopaque density gradient centrifugation and then cryopreserved in liquid nitrogen vapor phase. Analytical flow cytometry was used to check the purity and quantity of every magnetically sorted T cell population. Genomic DNA was isolated from every sorted fraction and measured by UV absorbance on a Nanodrop 2000c.

This receptor was taken from a man aged 18-30 years in good health. Some clones in this sample may be carry-over from other donors' samples. The chain is encoded by TRBV5-1 joined to TRBJ2-7; the D segment could be TRBD1, given 7 matching bases. Sequenced material: naive CD4+ T cells from PBMCs. The cell subset or site label, read with the paper, signifies: CD45RA+ positively selected. The CDR3 is CASSPQGVEGEQYF. The nucleotide sequence is given as TGCGCCAGCAGCCCTCAGGGGGTGGAGGGCGAGCAGTACTTC.